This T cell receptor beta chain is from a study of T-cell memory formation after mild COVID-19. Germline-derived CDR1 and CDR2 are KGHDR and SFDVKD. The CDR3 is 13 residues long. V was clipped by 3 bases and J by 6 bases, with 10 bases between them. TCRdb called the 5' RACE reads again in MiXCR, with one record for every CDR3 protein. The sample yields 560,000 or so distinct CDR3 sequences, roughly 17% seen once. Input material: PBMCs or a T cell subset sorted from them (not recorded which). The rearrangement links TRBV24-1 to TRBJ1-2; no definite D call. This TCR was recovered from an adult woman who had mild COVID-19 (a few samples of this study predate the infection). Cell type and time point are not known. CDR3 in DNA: TGTGCCACCAGTGATGCCCTTGAACATGGCTACACCTTC. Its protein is CATSDALEHGYTF.